Following are 2 T cell receptor beta chains from one sample sequenced in a study of cytomegalovirus exposure and HLA in healthy donors. 13 Jbeta primers and 60 Vbeta primers were used for the PCR. Measured with immunoSEQ multiplex PCR; TCRdb has only the in-frame clones, and not every one. The table shows some 140,000 clones, with around 84% occurring only once. The sample comprised PBMCs. These receptors were taken from a woman aged 40-49 years in good health and CMV-seropositive.

CDR3 region: CASSDYRGKMNTEAFF. In DNA form, the CDR3 reads TGTGCCAGCAGCGACTACAGGGGTAAGATGAACACTGAAGCTTTCTTT. The V and J genes are TRBV5-8 and TRBJ1-1, with 7 bases that match TRBD1. V gave up 4 bases and J gave up 0 bases; unmatched junction bases: 9. Germline V gene sequence: CDR1 SGHTS, CDR2 YDEGEE. The CDR3 runs to 16 residues.

CDR3 nucleotide sequence: TGTGCCAGCAGCTTCCGACAGGCGGGCTACAATGAGCAGTTCTTC. Protein product: CASSFRQAGYNEQFF. The chain employs TRBV11-3 and TRBJ2-1; D is perhaps TRBD1 (6 bases). This CDR3 spans 15 amino acids. V was pared by 3 bases and J by 3 bases, with 12 bases between. Germline values: CDR1 SGHNT, CDR2 YENEEA.